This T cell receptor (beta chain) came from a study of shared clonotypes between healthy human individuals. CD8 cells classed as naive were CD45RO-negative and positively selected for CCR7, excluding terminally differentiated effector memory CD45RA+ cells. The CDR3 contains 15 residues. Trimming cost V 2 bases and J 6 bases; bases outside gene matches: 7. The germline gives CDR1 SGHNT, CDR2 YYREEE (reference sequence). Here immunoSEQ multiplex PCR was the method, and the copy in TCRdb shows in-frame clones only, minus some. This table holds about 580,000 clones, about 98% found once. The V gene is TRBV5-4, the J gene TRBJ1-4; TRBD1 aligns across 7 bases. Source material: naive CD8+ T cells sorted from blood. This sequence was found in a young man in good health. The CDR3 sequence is CASSFQTGADEKLFF. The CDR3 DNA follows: TGTGCCAGCAGCTTCCAAACAGGGGCGGATGAAAAACTGTTTTTT.